This paragraph covers one T cell receptor (beta chain) sequence. Authors' processing steps: How many nucleated cells were present was estimated from reference gene primer amplification. Sequencing used immunoSEQ multiplex PCR; TCRdb keeps in-frame clones, though not all of them. V and J calls plus clone size are reproduced from that table; the DNA served to infer D and trimming. Of about 180,000 clones detected, 85% to 90% appear once; the ten largest clones hold around 13%. This entry is derived from a study of blood T cell repertoires in COVID-19. The wider study: COVID-19 samples from acute and convalescent phases originated in the United States, Italy and Spain.

The CDR3 totals 16 residues. Germline CDR1 reads MNHEY; CDR2 reads SVGAGI. Trimming shortened V by 0 bases and J by 0 bases, and 11 bases separated the two germline ends. The TCR sequence derives from a woman between 65 and 79 years old with COVID-19, enrolled during active disease. Sequencing was performed on peripheral blood. The V call is TRBV6-5, the J call TRBJ1-1, with D possibly matching TRBD1 (6 bases). CDR3 amino acids: CASSYSTGLMNTEAFF. As DNA, the CDR3 is TGTGCCAGCAGTTACTCGACAGGCCTTATGAACACTGAAGCTTTCTTT.